This T cell receptor (beta chain) came from a study of shared clonotypes between healthy human individuals. Regarding the study as a whole: Estimated richness values were generally larger in naive subsets than in memory subsets. Roughly 5% of naive CD4 clonotypes were shared across several donors.

Trimming cost V 5 bases and J 4 bases, with 5 bases left between them. Germline CDR1 and CDR2: SGHTA and FQGNSA. The CDR3 loop spans 12 amino acids. Donors, without exception, were Caucasian adults residing in Nashville, Tennessee. Researchers partitioned CD4+ cells into CD45RA+ naive and CD45RA-negative memory subsets. Some clones are missing from TCRdb's copy, which holds only in-frame ones; the method was immunoSEQ multiplex PCR. Among about 1.1 million clones listed, approximately 77% were seen once. About this clone itself: Its antigen is not identified.

The sequencing input was memory CD4+ T cells from PBMCs. The sample's subset: CD45RA-negative fraction. The clonotype was recovered from a man between 18 and 29 years old in good health. Some clones in this sample may be carry-over from other donors' samples. This rearrangement joins TRBV7-2 to TRBJ1-4; D unresolved. The chain's CDR3 is CASSRINEKLFF. The CDR3 bases are TGTGCCAGCAGCCGGATTAATGAAAAACTGTTTTTT.